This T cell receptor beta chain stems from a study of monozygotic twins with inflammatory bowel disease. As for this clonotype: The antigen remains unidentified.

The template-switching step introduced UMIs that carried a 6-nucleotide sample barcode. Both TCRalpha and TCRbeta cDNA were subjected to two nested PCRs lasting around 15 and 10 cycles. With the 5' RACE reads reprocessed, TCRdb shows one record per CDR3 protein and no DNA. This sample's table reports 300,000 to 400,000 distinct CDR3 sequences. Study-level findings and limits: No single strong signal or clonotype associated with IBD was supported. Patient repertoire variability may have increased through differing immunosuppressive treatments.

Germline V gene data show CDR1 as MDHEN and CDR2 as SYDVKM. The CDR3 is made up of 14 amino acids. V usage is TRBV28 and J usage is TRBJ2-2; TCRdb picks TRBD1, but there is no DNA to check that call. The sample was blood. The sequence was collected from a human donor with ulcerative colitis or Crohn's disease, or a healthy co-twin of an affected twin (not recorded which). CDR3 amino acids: CASKRQGDTGELFF.